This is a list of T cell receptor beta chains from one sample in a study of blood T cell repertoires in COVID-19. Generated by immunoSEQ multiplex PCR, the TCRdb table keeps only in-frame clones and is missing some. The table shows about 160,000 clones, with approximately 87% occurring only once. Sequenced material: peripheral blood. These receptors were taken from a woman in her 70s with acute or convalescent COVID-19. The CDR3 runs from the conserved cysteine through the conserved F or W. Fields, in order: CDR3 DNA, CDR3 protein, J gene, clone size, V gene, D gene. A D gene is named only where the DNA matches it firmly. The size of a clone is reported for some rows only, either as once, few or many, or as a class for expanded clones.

TGTGCCGCCGAGAGGGACCGGGGGGAGCAGTTCTTC,CAAERDRGEQFF,TRBJ2-1,-,TRBV24-1,-
TGTGCCAGCAGCTCACCAGTGGTCTCCCTCTCCTACGAGCAGTACTTC,CASSSPVVSLSYEQYF,TRBJ2-7,-,TRBV11-2,-
TGTGCCAGCAGTTTAGGAGGGGGCTCATCCTACGAGCAGTACTTC,CASSLGGGSSYEQYF,TRBJ2-7,-,TRBV28,-
TGTGCCACCAGTGCACGAGTCAATCAGCCCCAGCATTTT,CATSARVNQPQHF,TRBJ1-5,-,TRBV24-1,-
TGCAGCGCCGGAGGACAGTACTACGAGCAGTACTTC,CSAGGQYYEQYF,TRBJ2-7,-,TRBV29-1,-
TGTGCCAGCTCACCGCCTACTAGCGGGGACCTCAGGGGCAATGAGCAGTTCTTC,CASSPPTSGDLRGNEQFF,TRBJ2-1,-,TRBV18,TRBD2
TGCGCCAGCAGCCAAGATCCCTTACGGGGGGGCGAGCAGTACTTC,CASSQDPLRGGEQYF,TRBJ2-7,-,TRBV4-1,TRBD2
TGTGCCAGCAGCCAAGCCGCCGGGACTAGCGGGCGAGTGTACTTC,CASSQAAGTSGRVYF,TRBJ2-7,-,TRBV14,TRBD2
TGTGCCAGCAGCTTGATGGAAACCGGGGGCTACACCTTC,CASSLMETGGYTF,TRBJ1-2,few,TRBV5-5,-
TGTGCCAGCAGCCAAGTCGTCCGTAGGGACTCAAAAGAGACCCAGTACTTC,CASSQVVRRDSKETQYF,TRBJ2-5,-,TRBV4-2,-
TGTGCCAGCAGCACAGGGATCTCAGGGGGCCCAAGCTCCTACGAGCAGTACTTC,CASSTGISGGPSSYEQYF,TRBJ2-7,-,TRBV7-9,TRBD1
TGTGCCAGCAGTCCCCGAGGCGGGACTGGTTATGGCTACACCTTT,CASSPRGGTGYGYTF,TRBJ1-2,-,TRBV6-6,-
TGTGCCAGCAGCGTGGCCTATGAGCAGTTCTTC,CASSVAYEQFF,TRBJ2-1,once,TRBV28,-
TGCGCCAGCAGCCAAGGGTTGACAGGGGGGAGCTATGGCTACACCTTC,CASSQGLTGGSYGYTF,TRBJ1-2,few,TRBV4-3,TRBD1
TGTGCCAGCAGCCTTACTCGACTTGCCGGCTACGAGCAGTACTTC,CASSLTRLAGYEQYF,TRBJ2-7,once,TRBV11-2,-
TGCGCCAGCAGCCAAGAAGGCAGGAGCACAGATACGCAGTATTTT,CASSQEGRSTDTQYF,TRBJ2-3,-,TRBV4-3,-
TGTGCCAGCAGCCATCTGACAGGCTTGCCTGAAGCTTTCTTT,CASSHLTGLPEAFF,TRBJ1-1,-,TRBV3-1/TRBV3-2,-
TGTGCCAGCAGGTTTCCAGGGGGCGCGGATGGCTACACCTTC,CASRFPGGADGYTF,TRBJ1-2,-,TRBV7-3,TRBD1
TGTGCCAGCAGTTTATCCCGAAGGGGCTCAGCGACGAATGAAAAACTGTTTTTT,CASSLSRRGSATNEKLFF,TRBJ1-4,-,TRBV27,-
TGTGCCAGCAGCGCGGAGATGGATGAGCAGTTCTTC,CASSAEMDEQFF,TRBJ2-1,-,TRBV9,-
TGTGCCAGCAGCTTTCCAGGGGCCACTGAAGCTTTCTTT,CASSFPGATEAFF,TRBJ1-1,-,TRBV7-9,-
TGTGCCAGCACCCCAAGAAGCGGGAGATCGTACAATGAGCAGTTCTTC,CASTPRSGRSYNEQFF,TRBJ2-1,-,TRBV21-1,-
TGTGCCAGCAGCCGACCGGGACAGGGGGCGGTCAATGAGCAGTTCTTC,CASSRPGQGAVNEQFF,TRBJ2-1,-,TRBV11-2,TRBD1
TGTGCCAGCAGACCCGGGACTGGAAACACCGGGGAGCTGTTTTTT,CASRPGTGNTGELFF,TRBJ2-2,-,TRBV27,-
TGTGCCAGCAGTCGAATTGGACAGGCCAATGGCTACGAGCAGTACTTC,CASSRIGQANGYEQYF,TRBJ2-7,-,TRBV6-6,TRBD1
TGCGCCAGCAGCCACGGGACAGGGGTTTCCGACGAGCAGTACTTC,CASSHGTGVSDEQYF,TRBJ2-7,-,TRBV4-3,TRBD1
TGTGCCAGCAGCCCAGTCGGCGGGACTAGCACAGATACGCAGTATTTT,CASSPVGGTSTDTQYF,TRBJ2-3,-,TRBV3-1/TRBV3-2,-
TGTGCCAGTAGTATAAAACACGACAGCTCTGGAAACACCATATATTTT,CASSIKHDSSGNTIYF,TRBJ1-3,-,TRBV19,-
TGTGCCTGGAGTGTCTATGATAACAGGGAGACCCAGTACTTC,CAWSVYDNRETQYF,TRBJ2-5,-,TRBV30,-
TGTGCCAGCAGCGCCATGGGGGGCAATGAGCAGTTCTTC,CASSAMGGNEQFF,TRBJ2-1,-,TRBV7-2,-
TGCGCCAGCAGTCAATTCCCGGGGGAGATTACCGGGGAGCTGTTTTTT,CASSQFPGEITGELFF,TRBJ2-2,-,TRBV23-1,-
TGCAGTGCTAGTTGGGCGGGGGGGCCATTGGATGAGCAGTTCTTC,CSASWAGGPLDEQFF,TRBJ2-1,-,TRBV20-1,TRBD2
TGTGCCAGCAGTTTCAGTGACACAGATACGCAGTATTTT,CASSFSDTDTQYF,TRBJ2-3,-,TRBV12-3/TRBV12-4,-
TGTGCCAGCTCACCACCGGACATCTCAGATACGCAGTATTTT,CASSPPDISDTQYF,TRBJ2-3,-,TRBV18,-
TGCAGCGTCATGACAGGGGCGATCTACGAGCAGTACTTC,CSVMTGAIYEQYF,TRBJ2-7,-,TRBV29-1,TRBD1
TGTGCCAGCAGTTTGGAGGGGTACACCGGGGAGCTGTTTTTT,CASSLEGYTGELFF,TRBJ2-2,-,TRBV27,-
TGTGCCAGCAGCTCTGCTAGCGGAGGCTCCTACAATGAGCAGTTCTTC,CASSSASGGSYNEQFF,TRBJ2-1,few,TRBV11-2,TRBD2
TGTGCCAGTAGTATGGCTAGCGGGAGGTGGGAGCAGTTCTTC,CASSMASGRWEQFF,TRBJ2-1,-,TRBV19,TRBD2
TGTGCCTTTACCGGGACAGGGAGTTTCTGGAGGGAAAAACTGTTTTTT,CAFTGTGSFWREKLFF,TRBJ1-4,-,TRBV30,TRBD1
TGCGCCAGCAGCCAGGACGGACAGGGAGGAACTGAAGCTTTCTTT,CASSQDGQGGTEAFF,TRBJ1-1,-,TRBV4-1,TRBD1
TGTGCCAGCAGTTTAGGGCTTACCGGGGAGCTGTTTTTT,CASSLGLTGELFF,TRBJ2-2,once,TRBV28,-
TGTGCCAGCAGCCAAGATAGTCACAGGAGGGGTGAAAAACTGTTTTTT,CASSQDSHRRGEKLFF,TRBJ1-4,-,TRBV4-2,-
TGTGCCAGGGGCAGCGGCACTGAAGCTTTCTTT,CARGSGTEAFF,TRBJ1-1,-,TRBV5-3,-
TGCAGTGCTAGTCTCCCGGGAGTTGGCGAGCAGTACTTC,CSASLPGVGEQYF,TRBJ2-7,-,TRBV20-1,-
TGTGCCAGCGGGACACCGAACACCGGGGAGCTGTTTTTT,CASGTPNTGELFF,TRBJ2-2,-,TRBV2,-
TGCGCCAGCAGCCAATTGACTAGCTCCTACGAGCAGTACTTC,CASSQLTSSYEQYF,TRBJ2-7,once,TRBV5-1,-
TGTGCCAGCAGCCCCAGTGATGGCTACACCTTC,CASSPSDGYTF,TRBJ1-2,-,TRBV7-9,-
TGTGCCAGCAGCCGACAGGGAACCTCTAACTATGGCTACACCTTC,CASSRQGTSNYGYTF,TRBJ1-2,-,TRBV7-8,TRBD1